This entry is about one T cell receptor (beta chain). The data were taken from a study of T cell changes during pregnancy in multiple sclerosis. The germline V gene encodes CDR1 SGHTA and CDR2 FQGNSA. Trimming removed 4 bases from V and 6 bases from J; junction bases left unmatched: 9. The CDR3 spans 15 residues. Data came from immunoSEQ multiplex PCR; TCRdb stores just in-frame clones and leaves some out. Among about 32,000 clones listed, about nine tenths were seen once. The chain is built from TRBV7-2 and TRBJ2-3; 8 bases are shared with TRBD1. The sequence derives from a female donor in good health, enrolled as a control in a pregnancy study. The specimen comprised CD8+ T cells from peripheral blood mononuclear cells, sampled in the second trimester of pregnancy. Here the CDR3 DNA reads TGTGCCAGCAGCTACGGACAGGGTCTGATGGATACGCAGTATTTT. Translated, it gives CASSYGQGLMDTQYF.